Following are 3 T cell receptor beta chains from one sample sequenced in a study of tissue T cells after allogeneic stem cell transplantation. Only in-frame clones appear in the TCRdb table, and some are missing; sequencing was by immunoSEQ multiplex PCR. Of tens of thousands of clones detected, approximately 92% appear once; the ten largest clones hold about 4%. The sequences come from blood, collected before transplantation. The origin of the receptors is a woman between 35 and 70 years old who later had graft-versus-host disease after an allogeneic stem cell transplant.

The V gene is TRBV6-1, the J gene TRBJ1-2; tentative D call: TRBD1 (5 bases). The V gene's germline CDR1 is MNHNS and CDR2 SASEGT. The CDR3 totals 15 residues. V was cut by 3 bases and J by 2 bases, with 13 bases left in between. For the CDR3, the DNA is TGTGCCAGCAGTGATACCGCCAGGGTGAACTATGGCTACACCTTC. Its protein product is CASSDTARVNYGYTF.

The chain combines TRBV18 with TRBJ2-1, with 8 positions matching TRBD2. Germline V lookup: CDR1 KGHSH, CDR2 LQKENI. V trimming: 3 bases; J trimming: 9 bases; junction bases outside the gene matches: 10. The CDR3 has 15 amino acids. CDR3: CASSPGARGGGEQFF. CDR3 nucleotides: TGTGCCAGCTCACCCGGGGCCCGGGGGGGCGGTGAGCAGTTCTTC.

J is TRBJ2-4 and V is TRBV13; possibly TRBD1 or TRBD2 for D (5 bases each). The CDR3 is 13 amino acids. The V end lost 1 base, the J end lost 8 bases, and 9 bases lay between the germline ends. CDR1 is PRHDT and CDR2 is FYEKMQ in the germline V gene (reference sequence). DNA of the CDR3: TGTGCCAGCAGCTTAGCCGTGGGGGACATTCAGTACTTC. Protein sequence: CASSLAVGDIQYF.